This passage covers 25 T cell receptor beta chains from one sample sequenced in a study of prognosis after radiotherapy for stage I lung cancer. The genomic DNA TCR beta CDR3 region underwent two rounds of multiplex PCR. Each TRBV and TRBJ gene had its own primer in the first PCR round. TCRdb passed the multiplex PCR reads through MiXCR, listing each CDR3 protein once. The sample carries fewer than 20,000 distinct CDR3 sequences, over 15% recorded once. The source material was PBMCs, sampled before or after stereotactic body radiation therapy (not recorded which). The receptor source for this set is a donor older than 45 with non-small cell lung cancer.

This clonotype was seen ten or more times. The V gene is TRBV6-5, the J gene TRBJ1-3, with 9 bases identical to TRBD1. This CDR3 is 15 amino acids long. The junction had 5 bases not matched to a gene; V was cut back by 4 bases and J by 4 bases. CDR1 MNHEY and CDR2 SVGAGI come from the germline V gene. CDR3 amino acids: CASSWGQGGGNTIYF. DNA for the CDR3: TGTGCCAGCAGTTGGGGACAGGGTGGGGGAAACACCATATATTTT.

In its sample, this clonotype was seen a few times. A read error is possible here, since a much larger clone lies one base away. The rearrangement joins TRBV7-3 to TRBJ2-5; D is perhaps TRBD1 or TRBD2 (6 bases each). CDR1 is SGHTA and CDR2 is FQGTGA in the germline V gene. V lost 0 bases, J lost 4 bases, and 15 bases lay in between. CDR3 length equals 16 residues. The DNA of the CDR3 is TGTGCCAGCAGCTTAACGAAGGGGGGTGCCGGAGAGACCCAGTACTTC. Translated: CASSLTKGGAGETQYF.

In this sample, this clonotype turned up many times. CDR3 in DNA: TGTGCCAGCAGGACTAGCGGAGCGCAAGAGACCCAGTACTTC. It encodes CASRTSGAQETQYF. J is TRBJ2-5 and V is TRBV6-1; 9 nucleotides line up with TRBD2. Germline V gene lookup returns CDR1 MNHNS and CDR2 SASEGT. The length of the CDR3 is 14 residues. J lost 2 bases, V lost 6 bases, and 4 bases had no gene match.

This clonotype was seen many times. The chain carries TRBV5-5 and TRBJ1-1; D is unclear. CDR1 is SGHKS and CDR2 is YYEKEE in the germline V gene (reference sequence). V was trimmed by 0 bases and J by 3 bases, leaving 12 bases between them. This CDR3 comprises 15 residues. The CDR3 region has the DNA TGTGCCAGCAGCTTGGCCGACAACCCCTACACTGAAGCTTTCTTT. Protein: CASSLADNPYTEAFF.

This clonotype was found many times. This rearrangement joins TRBV27 to TRBJ1-4; D is unclear. Trimming stripped 6 bases from V and 2 bases from J, with 13 bases between. The CDR3 is 15 amino acids. The germline CDR1 and CDR2 sequences are MNHEY and SMNVEV (reference sequence). CDR3 protein: CASRGWVSTNEKLFF. CDR3 coding DNA: TGTGCCAGCAGGGGATGGGTTTCCACTAATGAAAAACTGTTTTTT.

This clonotype was seen many times. The V and J genes are TRBV12-3 or TRBV12-4 and TRBJ2-3; TRBD2 is a possible D gene (7 bases). The CDR3 has 18 residues. V lost 2 bases and J 4 bases, leaving 22 bases between the germline ends. The CDR3, as DNA: TGTGCCAGCAGTTTACGTGTCGGAACGGGGGGCTACTCAGATACGCAGTATTTT. It is translated as CASSLRVGTGGYSDTQYF.

This clonotype was detected ten times or more. The J gene is TRBJ1-5, the V gene TRBV5-5; D possibly corresponds to TRBD1 (5 bases). The CDR3 is 13 amino acids. V was trimmed by 6 bases and J by 7 bases, leaving 14 bases between them. The germline CDR1 and CDR2 sequences are SGHKS and YYEKEE (reference sequence). The CDR3 is CASTGHPGQPQHF. The CDR3 DNA reads TGTGCCAGCACCGGACACCCTGGCCAGCCCCAGCATTTT.

The sample holds many counts of this clonotype. The chain combines TRBV5-4 with TRBJ1-1, with a tentative D call TRBD1 (5 bases). The CDR3 runs 14 residues. Trimming cost V 0 bases and J 1 base, with 7 bases left between them. Germline CDR1 is SGHNT and CDR2 is YYREEE (reference sequence). CDR3 sequence: CASSLGGANTEAFF. The CDR3 DNA sequence: TGTGCCAGCAGCTTGGGAGGGGCGAACACTGAAGCTTTCTTT.

The table lists this clonotype with many counts. The CDR3 nucleotides are TGTGCCAGGGTAGACTGGCGGGGAACCGCAACTAATGAAAAACTGTTTTTT. It specifies CARVDWRGTATNEKLFF. This chain uses TRBV30 with TRBJ1-4; D is unclear. Germline CDR1 reads GTSNPN; CDR2 reads SVGIG (reference sequence). The CDR3 has 17 residues. V dropped 8 bases and J dropped 0 bases, with 22 bases sitting between them.

With respect to this clonotype: The junction does not match germline at one end; this may be a read error. The V and J genes are TRBV6-2 or TRBV6-3 and TRBJ2-6; D is ambiguous. This CDR3 spans 17 amino acids. The germline CDR1 and CDR2 sequences are MNHEY and SVGEGT. The CDR3 nucleotides read TGTGCCAGCACTTACTCGTTGGCTAGGTCTGGGTCCAACGTCCTGACTTTC. Translated, it gives CASTYSLARSGSNVLTF.

Remarks on this clonotype: A read error may produce the germline difference seen at one junction end. V usage is TRBV20-1 and J usage is TRBJ2-1; TRBD2 aligns across 14 bases. The germline V gene encodes CDR1 DFQATT and CDR2 SNEGSKA (reference sequence). The CDR3 extends over 17 amino acids. This CDR3 is CSVSFRTSGRTYSEQFF. The CDR3 region has the DNA TGCAGTGTTAGTTTCAGGACTAGCGGGAGGACCTACAGTGAGCAGTTCTTC.

This clonotype was counted at least ten times. The gene calls are TRBV5-1 and TRBJ1-3; D call uncertain. CDR3 size: 14 residues. Trimming took 4 bases from V and 4 from J, leaving 12 bases between them. CDR1 is SGHRS, CDR2 YFSETQ, per germline. This chain's CDR3 is CASSIGKPGNTIYF. CDR3 nucleotides: TGCGCCAGCAGCATCGGGAAGCCAGGAAACACCATATATTTT.

This clonotype has a count of ten or more. The chain links TRBV28 to TRBJ2-1; 8 bases are shared with TRBD1. The V and J ends lost 2 bases and 0 bases, in that order; junction bases with no gene match: 3. This CDR3 comprises 16 residues. Germline V gives CDR1 MDHEN, CDR2 SYDVKM. The CDR3 loop reads CASSLAGTGSYNEQFF. In DNA, the CDR3 is TGTGCCAGCAGTTTAGCCGGGACAGGCTCCTACAATGAGCAGTTCTTC.

This chain connects TRBV28 to TRBJ2-3, with D perhaps matching TRBD2 (5 bases). The CDR3 runs 14 residues. Germline CDR1 reads MDHEN; CDR2 reads SYDVKM. Here the CDR3 reads CASRPGYYTDTQYF. For the CDR3, the DNA is TGTGCAAGCCGACCGGGATATTATACAGATACGCAGTATTTT.

This clonotype was observed at least ten times. As DNA, the CDR3 is TGTGCCAGCAGTTTAGCCTCTACAGGGGGCAGTGAAAAACTGTTTTTT. Its protein product is CASSLASTGGSEKLFF. J is TRBJ1-4 and V is TRBV28; TRBD1 matches at 9 bases. Germline lookup yields CDR1 MDHEN and CDR2 SYDVKM. With 2 bases clipped from V and 7 bases from J, the junction kept 8 bases outside the gene matches. The CDR3 loop spans 16 amino acids.

Comments on this clonotype: This likely came from a read error, as a far larger clone is one base away. This chain links TRBV9 with TRBJ2-5; 11 bases match TRBD2. The DNA end is a closer match to TRBJ2-7, so the J assignment may be wrong. The CDR3 runs 15 residues. From germline, CDR1 is SGDLS and CDR2 YYNGEE. The CDR3 here is CASIVATSGAYEQYF. The CDR3 region has the DNA TGTGCCAGCATCGTAGCGACTAGCGGGGCTTACGAGCAGTACTTC.

The V gene is TRBV11-3, the J gene TRBJ2-5; 9 nucleotides align to TRBD2. CDR1 and CDR2 from the germline V gene are SGHNT and YENEEA. The CDR3 runs to 14 residues. Germline trimming cut 11 bases from V and 4 bases from J; bases unmatched to any gene: 11. The CDR3 region is CAGTNSGSRETQYF. As DNA, the CDR3 is TGTGCCGGCACAAATAGCGGGAGTAGAGAGACCCAGTACTTC.

This clonotype was detected ten times or more. V gene TRBV10-2 combines with J gene TRBJ1-3; D may be TRBD1 (5 bases). The CDR3 covers 12 residues. Deletions cut 4 bases from V and 4 bases from J, with 5 bases between. CDR1 WSHSY and CDR2 SAAADI come from the germline V gene. CDR3 bases: TGCGCCAGCAGTGGACAGGGAAACACCATATATTTT. Protein: CASSGQGNTIYF.

This clonotype has at least ten counts. The genes are TRBV30 and TRBJ2-5, with 12 bases that match TRBD2. V dropped 2 bases and J dropped 2; count of bases not matched to a gene: 6. The CDR3 extends over 16 amino acids. The germline CDR1 and CDR2 sequences are GTSNPN and SVGIG (reference sequence). CDR3 nucleotide sequence: TGTGCCTGGAGTATTCTCGGACTAGCGGGACAAGAGACCCAGTACTTC. It codes for CAWSILGLAGQETQYF.

The chain couples TRBV19 to TRBJ1-6; D unclear. Trimming removed 5 bases from V and 9 bases from J, with 23 bases in between. The CDR3 is 17 amino acids. The germline V gene encodes CDR1 LNHDA and CDR2 SQIVND (reference sequence). The chain's CDR3 is CASSSRKGFSVRSPLHF. CDR3 bases: TGTGCCAGTAGTTCACGGAAAGGCTTTTCGGTGCGTTCACCCCTCCACTTT.

With regard to this clonotype: A far larger clone is one nucleotide away, so this likely arose from a read error. The V call is TRBV6-9, the J call TRBJ2-3; weak D call: TRBD2 (5 bases). CDR3 length: 16 amino acids. Germline CDR1 and CDR2: MNHGY and SVAAGI. The ends were cut back, 3 bases at V and 4 bases at J, with 17 bases in the middle. The CDR3 is CASSYGFVVASDTQYF. The CDR3 region has the DNA TGTGCCAGCAGTTACGGTTTCGTGGTAGCGTCAGATACGCAGTATTTT.

This clonotype was counted ten times or more. The chain couples TRBV5-1 to TRBJ2-7; 7 bases align to TRBD2. Trimming at V came to 3 bases and at J to 5 bases, leaving 11 bases not matched to a gene. Germline assignment: CDR1 SGHRS and CDR2 YFSETQ. The CDR3 is 15 residues long. The chain's CDR3 is CASSSGLGTYDEQYV. The CDR3 nucleotides read TGCGCCAGCAGCTCAGGACTAGGGACTTACGACGAGCAGTACGTC.

The sample holds many counts of this clonotype. The chain carries TRBV2 and TRBJ2-3; the D is unclear. Germline CDR1 is SNHLY and CDR2 is FYNNEI. Trimming removed 6 bases from V and 0 bases from J, with 4 bases in between. This CDR3 comprises 12 residues. Written as DNA, the CDR3 is TGTGCCAGCAGCGCAAGCACAGATACGCAGTATTTT. Translating gives CASSASTDTQYF.

This clonotype has a count of ten or more. This rearrangement joins TRBV6-1 to TRBJ2-7; maybe TRBD1 (5 bases). The germline V and J ends were trimmed by 6 bases and 4 bases, with 19 bases remaining between them. Germline V gene data show CDR1 as MNHNS and CDR2 as SASEGT. The CDR3 is 15 residues long. In DNA form, the CDR3 reads TGTGCCAGCAGAAGGACACCCGGATCAAGATACGAGCAGTACGTC. Protein product: CASRRTPGSRYEQYV.

In this sample, this clonotype turned up many times. The chain couples TRBV11-3 to TRBJ2-5; D is undetermined. This CDR3 contains 13 residues. The V end was cut by 2 bases, the J end by 6 bases, with 10 bases between. Germline CDR1 is SGHNT and CDR2 is YENEEA. The CDR3 reads CASSLLRGQTQYF. In nucleotides, the CDR3 is TGTGCCAGCAGCTTATTACGAGGTCAGACCCAGTACTTC.